This TCR beta chain emerged from a study of T-cell reconstitution after alpha-beta-depleted transplantation in children. In germline, CDR1 is DFQATT, CDR2 SNEGSKA (reference sequence). The CDR3 runs to 15 residues. V lost 2 bases, J lost 3 bases, and 5 bases stayed unmatched. The sample holds many counts of this clonotype. It was with unique molecular identifiers that the TCRbeta library was prepared. TCRdb re-analysed the PCR reads in MiXCR, keeping a single row per CDR3 protein. Counted here are around 450,000 distinct CDR3 sequences, over 40% occurring once; the ten biggest clones make up under 30%.

This TCR was sampled from a girl aged 2 to 9 with aplastic anemia, due to receive a stem cell transplant. V and J are TRBV20-1 and TRBJ2-7, with 12 nucleotides matching TRBD2. The specimen comprised PBMCs, sampled before TCRalphabeta/CD19-depleted stem cell transplant. The CDR3 sequence: CSARPSGRVGYEQYF. CDR3 sequence (DNA): TGCAGTGCTAGACCTAGCGGGAGGGTAGGCTACGAGCAGTACTTC.